Each of the 31 T cell receptor beta chains below was sequenced from the same sample in a study of T cell responses to AZD1222 COVID-19 vaccine. Method: immunoSEQ multiplex PCR; TCRdb's copy keeps in-frame clones and lacks some. Among about 150,000 clones listed, 94% were seen once. The input for sequencing was peripheral blood, taken on day 0 of AZD1222 vaccination. The receptors come from an adult in good health.

The genes are TRBV4-1 and TRBJ1-1; no clear D gene. CDR3 length: 11 amino acids. The germline V gene has CDR1 MGHRA and CDR2 YSYEKL. V gave up 1 base and J gave up 10 bases, with 7 bases separating them. CDR3 residues: CASSQGEGAFF. The CDR3 DNA reads as TGCGCCAGCAGCCAAGGGGAAGGAGCTTTCTTT.

The CDR3 sequence: CAINQQENTEAFF. CDR3 sequence (DNA): TGTGCCATCAATCAGCAGGAGAACACTGAAGCTTTCTTT. The chain combines TRBV10-3 with TRBJ1-1; D uncertain. Per germline, CDR1 ENHRY and CDR2 SYGVKD. Trimming shortened V by 7 bases and J by 1 base, and 10 bases separated the two germline ends. The CDR3 covers 13 residues.

The V call is TRBV14, the J call TRBJ1-5, with D perhaps TRBD1 (6 bases). The germline V and J ends were trimmed by 4 bases and 7 bases, with 17 bases remaining between them. This CDR3 spans 15 amino acids. The germline V gene has CDR1 SGHDN and CDR2 FVKESK. The CDR3 region has the DNA TGTGCCAGCAGCCCCGGTTGGGGGGGCGGCCAGCCCCAGCATTTT. Amino acids: CASSPGWGGGQPQHF.

In its sample, this clone was seen once. The chain carries TRBV2 and TRBJ2-2; 13 bases are a match to TRBD2. V was clipped by 8 bases and J by 3 bases; unmatched bases: 3. The CDR3 is made up of 15 amino acids. CDR1 SNHLY and CDR2 FYNNEI come from the germline V gene. The CDR3 spells CASGTSGTYTGELFF. The CDR3 DNA reads as TGTGCCAGCGGGACTAGCGGGACCTACACCGGGGAGCTGTTTTTT.

The chain is built from TRBV15 and TRBJ2-7; possibly TRBD1 for D (6 bases). The germline V and J ends were trimmed by 0 bases and 4 bases, with 13 bases remaining between them. Germline-derived CDR1 and CDR2 are LNHNV and YYDKDF (reference sequence). This CDR3 comprises 15 residues. For the CDR3, the DNA is TGTGCCACCAGCAGAGATCGCACAGGGTGGTACGAGCAGTACGTC. This encodes CATSRDRTGWYEQYV.

The chain couples TRBV2 to TRBJ1-2, with a weak D call TRBD1 (5 bases). Trimming removed 3 bases from V and 2 bases from J, with 7 bases in between. This CDR3 has 13 residues. CDR1 and CDR2 (germline): SNHLY, FYNNEI. The CDR3 is CASSDWGNYGYTF. In nucleotides, the CDR3 is TGTGCCAGCAGTGACTGGGGGAACTATGGCTACACCTTC.

This sequence joins TRBV9 and TRBJ2-2; 11 positions match TRBD1. The junction had 5 bases not matched to a gene; V was cut back by 4 bases and J by 3 bases. Germline assignment: CDR1 SGDLS and CDR2 YYNGEE. This CDR3 is 16 amino acids long. Here the CDR3 DNA reads TGTGCCAGCAGCTCGAGGACAGGGGGCTACACCGGGGAGCTGTTTTTT. This gives the protein CASSSRTGGYTGELFF.

CDR3 sequence reads: CASIPGTGALYGYTF. The CDR3 bases are TGTGCCAGTATTCCCGGGACAGGTGCCCTCTATGGCTACACCTTC. The V and J genes are TRBV19 and TRBJ1-2; 8 nucleotides line up with TRBD1. CDR1 and CDR2 (germline): LNHDA, SQIVND (reference sequence). V dropped 7 bases and J dropped 4; count of bases not matched to a gene: 11. The CDR3 sequence is 15 residues long.

CDR3 amino acids: CASSAGTGDYGYTF. Here the CDR3 DNA reads TGTGCCAGCAGTGCCGGGACAGGGGATTATGGCTACACCTTC. The chain employs TRBV6-4 and TRBJ1-2, with 10 bases aligning to TRBD1. This CDR3 contains 14 residues. Germline CDR1 is MRHNA and CDR2 is SNTAGT. Trimming at V came to 4 bases and at J to 5 bases, leaving 4 bases not matched to a gene.

The chain combines TRBV14 with TRBJ1-4, with no clear D. Germline V lookup: CDR1 SGHDN, CDR2 FVKESK. This CDR3 spans 14 amino acids. Trimming cost V 4 bases and J 8 bases, with 14 bases left between them. CDR3 sequence reads: CASSPGRVAEKLFF. The CDR3 DNA reads TGTGCCAGCAGCCCCGGGAGGGTCGCGGAAAAACTGTTTTTT.

V usage is TRBV5-1 and J usage is TRBJ2-3; no clear D gene. The CDR3 spans 13 residues. Trimming shortened V by 1 base and J by 2 bases, and 5 bases separated the two germline ends. From germline, CDR1 is SGHRS and CDR2 YFSETQ. This CDR3 reads CASSLRITDTQYF. DNA of the CDR3: TGCGCCAGCAGCTTGAGGATCACAGATACGCAGTATTTT.

CDR3 region: CASSQVLLGGTEAFF. The CDR3 nucleotides are TGCGCCAGCAGCCAAGTTTTGCTCGGTGGCACTGAAGCTTTCTTT. The rearrangement links TRBV5-1 to TRBJ1-1, with D unclear. Trimming shortened V by 4 bases and J by 4 bases, and 17 bases separated the two germline ends. CDR1 is SGHRS, CDR2 YFSETQ, per germline. The CDR3 consists of 15 residues. The full variable domain, rest sourced from reference TRBV5-1 and TRBJ1-1, is KAGVTQTPRYLIKTRGQQVTLSCSPISGHRSVSWYQQTPGQGLQFLFEYFSETQRNKGNFPGRFSGRQFSNSRSEMNVSTLELGDSALYLCASSQVLLGGTEAFFGQGTRLTVV.

This sequence joins TRBV19 and TRBJ1-6; possible D gene TRBD1, 5 bases. The V end lost 3 bases, the J end lost 3 bases, and 12 bases lay between the germline ends. Germline V gene sequence: CDR1 LNHDA, CDR2 SQIVND (reference sequence). The length of the CDR3 is 16 residues. For the CDR3, the DNA is TGTGCCAGTAGTATTGGGGACTCCTACTATAATTCACCCCTCCACTTT. Translation: CASSIGDSYYNSPLHF.

In its sample, this clone was seen once. The chain couples TRBV18 to TRBJ1-4, with D uncertain. V dropped 0 bases and J dropped 5 bases, with 7 bases sitting between them. Per germline, CDR1 KGHSH and CDR2 LQKENI. The CDR3 has 14 amino acids. The CDR3 sequence: CASSPPGENEKLFF. Written as DNA, the CDR3 is TGTGCCAGCTCACCACCCGGGGAGAATGAAAAACTGTTTTTT.

This sequence joins TRBV9 and TRBJ1-6; D unresolved. The CDR3 contains 14 residues. Germline assignment: CDR1 SGDLS and CDR2 YYNGEE. V was pared by 0 bases and J by 9 bases, with 10 bases between. CDR3 sequence: CASSVAVIGSPLHF. CDR3 in DNA: TGTGCCAGCAGCGTAGCGGTTATTGGTTCACCCCTCCACTTT.

This chain connects TRBV19 to TRBJ1-2; TRBD1 agrees at 7 bases. The CDR3 is 13 amino acids. Germline assignment: CDR1 LNHDA and CDR2 SQIVND (reference sequence). Trimming at V came to 11 bases and at J to 5 bases, leaving 11 bases not matched to a gene. The CDR3 here is CAGRTGTDYGYTF. CDR3 in DNA: TGTGCCGGACGTACCGGGACAGATTATGGCTACACCTTC.

The chain joins TRBV10-3 to TRBJ1-1; D is possibly TRBD1 (5 bases). The CDR3 has 12 residues. V lost 0 bases and J lost 10, with 9 bases in between. Germline V CDR1 and CDR2: ENHRY, SYGVKD. This CDR3 is CAISESSGSAFF. The CDR3 DNA is TGTGCCATCAGTGAGTCATCAGGGTCAGCTTTCTTT.

The rearrangement joins TRBV19 to TRBJ1-5, with 9 bases identical to TRBD1. V was clipped by 5 bases and J by 2 bases; unmatched bases: 13. The CDR3 loop spans 18 amino acids. Germline V gives CDR1 LNHDA, CDR2 SQIVND (reference sequence). CDR3 amino acids: CASSGTGQGLWGNQPQHF. CDR3 sequence (DNA): TGTGCCAGTAGTGGGACGGGACAGGGACTATGGGGCAATCAGCCCCAGCATTTT.

The V and J genes are TRBV6-1 and TRBJ1-5, with no clear D. Germline values: CDR1 MNHNS, CDR2 SASEGT. Trimming shortened V by 3 bases and J by 4 bases, and 10 bases separated the two germline ends. The CDR3 runs to 14 residues. The CDR3: CASSDLIGNQPQHF. CDR3 in DNA: TGTGCCAGCAGTGACCTAATCGGAAATCAGCCCCAGCATTTT.

The chain joins TRBV5-1 to TRBJ1-5; a possible D gene is TRBD1 (5 bases). Between the trimmed V and J ends, which lost 2 bases and 6 bases, there was a span of 15 bases. This CDR3 contains 15 residues. CDR1 and CDR2 (germline): SGHRS, YFSETQ. The CDR3 region is CASSLQDPLAQPQHF. The CDR3 bases are TGCGCCAGCAGCTTACAGGACCCCCTGGCTCAGCCCCAGCATTTT.

In regard to this clone: Other DNA sequences from this sample encode an identical CDR3 as well. J is TRBJ1-3 and V is TRBV5-1; D is ambiguous. The V and J ends lost 0 bases and 1 base respectively, with 5 bases between them. The CDR3 runs 14 residues. CDR1 is SGHRS and CDR2 is YFSETQ in the germline V gene. This CDR3 is CASSLGSSGNTIYF. The CDR3 nucleotides are TGCGCCAGCAGCTTGGGGTCTTCTGGAAACACCATATATTTT.

The J gene is TRBJ1-2, the V gene TRBV18, with 8 bases matching TRBD1. The CDR3 totals 15 residues. With 0 bases clipped from V and 7 bases from J, the junction kept 7 bases outside the gene matches. Germline CDR1 KGHSH, CDR2 LQKENI. The CDR3 DNA sequence: TGTGCCAGCTCACCACCGTCGAGGACAGGGTTTGGCTACACCTTC. It translates to CASSPPSRTGFGYTF.

V is TRBV19 and J is TRBJ2-5; D may be TRBD1 (7 bases). This CDR3 has 16 amino acids. CDR1 and CDR2 (germline): LNHDA, SQIVND (reference sequence). Trimming cost V 5 bases and J 3 bases, with 19 bases left between them. The CDR3 region has the DNA TGTGCCAGTAGTTTCTCCCCGGGCAGGGGGGAAGAGACCCAGTACTTC. It specifies CASSFSPGRGEETQYF.

On this clone itself: Compared with germline, one end of the junction differs, possibly owing to a read error. V gene TRBV5-1 combines with J gene TRBJ1-2; D remains unclear. Germline assignment: CDR1 SGHRS and CDR2 YFSETQ. CDR3 length equals 11 residues. Here the CDR3 DNA reads TGCGCCAGCAGCTTCGGACCGATTCCAATCTTC. This gives the protein CASSFGPIPIF.

This rearrangement joins TRBV27 to TRBJ1-2, with a possible D match to TRBD1 (6 bases). Germline CDR1 and CDR2: MNHEY and SMNVEV (reference sequence). Trimming removed 2 bases from V and 7 bases from J, with 11 bases in between. The CDR3 is 13 residues long. In DNA form, the CDR3 reads TGTGCCAGCAGTTTACAGGGGCCCGTTGGCTACACCTTC. Its protein product is CASSLQGPVGYTF.

The CDR3 DNA reads TGTGCCAGCAGTTTCGGACTAGCGGGGGGACACATTCAGTACTTC. This sequence encodes CASSFGLAGGHIQYF. The rearrangement joins TRBV27 to TRBJ2-4, with TRBD2 identical over 14 bases. After removal of 3 bases from V and 8 bases from J, the junction contained 3 bases not matched to a gene. Germline values: CDR1 MNHEY, CDR2 SMNVEV (reference sequence). This CDR3 is 15 amino acids long.

The rearrangement joins TRBV13 to TRBJ1-2, with D unclear. From germline, CDR1 is PRHDT and CDR2 FYEKMQ (reference sequence). The CDR3 runs to 12 residues. V lost 5 bases to trimming and J lost 4 bases, with 8 bases between them. The CDR3 loop reads CASSAGRYGYTF. The DNA for the CDR3 is TGTGCCAGCAGCGCCGGACGCTATGGCTACACCTTC. Combining the CDR3 with reference TRBV13 and TRBJ1-2 gives the whole variable domain AAGVIQSPRHLIKEKRETATLKCYPIPRHDTVYWYQQGPGQDPQFLISFYEKMQSDKGSIPDRFSAQQFSDYHSELNMSSLELGDSALYFCASSAGRYGYTFGSGTRLTVV.

In this sample, this clone turned up once. The chain carries TRBV6-5 and TRBJ1-1, with D tentatively TRBD1 (5 bases). Germline V gene lookup returns CDR1 MNHEY and CDR2 SVGAGI. The CDR3 covers 14 residues. Trimming took off 5 bases at V and 0 bases at J, with 10 bases between the two ends. The CDR3 protein is CASSRDGLNTEAFF. As DNA, the CDR3 is TGTGCCAGCAGTAGGGACGGACTGAACACTGAAGCTTTCTTT.

The chain couples TRBV2 to TRBJ2-7, with 8 bases lining up with TRBD2. The CDR3 sequence is 16 residues long. J gave up 5 bases and V 3 bases, and 12 bases lay outside the gene matches. Germline assignment: CDR1 SNHLY and CDR2 FYNNEI. CDR3 protein: CASSDPRFSGNHEQYV. Here the CDR3 DNA reads TGTGCCAGCAGTGACCCCCGGTTTAGCGGGAACCACGAGCAGTACGTC.

V and J are TRBV5-1 and TRBJ2-5; D remains unclear. The CDR3 loop spans 12 amino acids. Germline-derived CDR1 and CDR2 are SGHRS and YFSETQ. V gave up 2 bases and J gave up 4 bases, with 6 bases separating them. CDR3 sequence reads: CASSFGIETQYF. The CDR3 DNA follows: TGCGCCAGCAGCTTTGGGATAGAGACCCAGTACTTC.

This CDR3 reads CAIKGDSYEQYV. CDR3 DNA sequence: TGTGCCATCAAGGGGGACAGCTACGAGCAGTACGTC. The gene calls are TRBV10-3 and TRBJ2-7; 7 nucleotides match TRBD1. The CDR3 is 12 amino acids. The V gene's germline CDR1 is ENHRY and CDR2 SYGVKD. V lost 7 bases, J lost 3 bases, and 3 bases stayed unmatched.